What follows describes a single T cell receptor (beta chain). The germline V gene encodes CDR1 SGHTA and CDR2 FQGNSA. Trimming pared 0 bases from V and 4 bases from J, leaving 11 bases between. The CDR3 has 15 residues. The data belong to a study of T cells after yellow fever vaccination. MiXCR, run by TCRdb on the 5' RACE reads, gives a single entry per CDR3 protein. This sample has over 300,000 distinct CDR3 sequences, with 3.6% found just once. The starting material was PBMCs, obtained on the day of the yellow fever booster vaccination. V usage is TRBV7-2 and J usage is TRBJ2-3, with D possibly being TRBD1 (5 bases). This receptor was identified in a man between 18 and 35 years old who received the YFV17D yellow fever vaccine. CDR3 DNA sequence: TGTGCCAGCAGCTTAGCTCCAGGGTTCGCAGATACGCAGTATTTT. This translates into CASSLAPGFADTQYF.